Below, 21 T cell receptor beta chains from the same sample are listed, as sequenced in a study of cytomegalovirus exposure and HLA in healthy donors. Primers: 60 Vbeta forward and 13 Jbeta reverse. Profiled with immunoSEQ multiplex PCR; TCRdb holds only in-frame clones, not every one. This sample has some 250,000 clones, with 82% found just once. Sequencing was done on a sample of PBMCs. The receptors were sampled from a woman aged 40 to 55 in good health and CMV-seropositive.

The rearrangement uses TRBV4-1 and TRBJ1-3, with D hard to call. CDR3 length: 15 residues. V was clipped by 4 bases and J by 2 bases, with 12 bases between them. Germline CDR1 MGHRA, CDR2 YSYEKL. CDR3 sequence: CASSPPTEPGNTIYF. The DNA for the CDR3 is TGCGCCAGCAGCCCCCCTACAGAACCTGGAAACACCATATATTTT.

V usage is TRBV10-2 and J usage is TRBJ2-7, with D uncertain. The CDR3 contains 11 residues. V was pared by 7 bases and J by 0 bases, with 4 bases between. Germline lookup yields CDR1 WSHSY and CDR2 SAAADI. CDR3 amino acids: CASTDSYEQYF. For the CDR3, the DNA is TGCGCCAGCACAGACTCCTACGAGCAGTACTTC.

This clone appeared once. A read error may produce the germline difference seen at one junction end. This CDR3 is CSSSAGQGLDYTF. The CDR3 nucleotides are TGTTCCAGCAGCGCGGGACAGGGCCTCGACTACACCTTC. This chain joins TRBV7-9 and TRBJ1-2, with 9 positions matching TRBD1. The CDR3 totals 13 residues. Germline V gives CDR1 SEHNR, CDR2 FQNEAQ (reference sequence).

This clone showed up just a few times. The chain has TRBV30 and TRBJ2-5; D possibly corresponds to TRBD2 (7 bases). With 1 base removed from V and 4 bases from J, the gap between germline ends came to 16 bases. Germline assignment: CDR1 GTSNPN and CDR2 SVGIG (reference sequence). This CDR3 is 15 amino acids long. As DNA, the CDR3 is TGTGCCTGGAGTGAAACGGGGGGCCGGCGAGAGACCCAGTACTTC. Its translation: CAWSETGGRRETQYF.

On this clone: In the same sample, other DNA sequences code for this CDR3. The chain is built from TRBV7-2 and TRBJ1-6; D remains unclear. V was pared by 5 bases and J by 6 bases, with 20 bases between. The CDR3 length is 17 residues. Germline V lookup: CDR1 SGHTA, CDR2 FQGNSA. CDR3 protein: CASSLRSANIGNSPLHF. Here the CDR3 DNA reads TGTGCCAGCAGCCTACGGAGTGCCAATATTGGTAATTCACCCCTCCACTTT.

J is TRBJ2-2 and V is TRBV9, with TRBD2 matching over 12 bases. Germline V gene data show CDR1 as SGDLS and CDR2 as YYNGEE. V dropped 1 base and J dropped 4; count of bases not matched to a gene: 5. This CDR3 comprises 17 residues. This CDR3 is CASSVLAGGPGTGELFF. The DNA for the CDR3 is TGTGCCAGCAGCGTACTAGCGGGAGGGCCCGGCACCGGGGAGCTGTTTTTT.

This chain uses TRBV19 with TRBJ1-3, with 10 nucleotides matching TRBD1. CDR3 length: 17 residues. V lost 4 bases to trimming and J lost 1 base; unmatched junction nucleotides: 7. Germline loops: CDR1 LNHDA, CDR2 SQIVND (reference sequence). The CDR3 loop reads CASSTRTGGTSGNTIYF. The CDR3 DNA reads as TGTGCCAGTAGTACGAGGACAGGGGGTACTTCTGGAAACACCATATATTTT.

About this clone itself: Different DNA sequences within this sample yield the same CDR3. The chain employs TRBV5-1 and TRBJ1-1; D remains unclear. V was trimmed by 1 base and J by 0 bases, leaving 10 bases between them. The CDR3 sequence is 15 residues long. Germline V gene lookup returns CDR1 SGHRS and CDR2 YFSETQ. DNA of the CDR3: TGCGCCAGCAGCTTGAGTGGCAATATGAACACTGAAGCTTTCTTT. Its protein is CASSLSGNMNTEAFF.

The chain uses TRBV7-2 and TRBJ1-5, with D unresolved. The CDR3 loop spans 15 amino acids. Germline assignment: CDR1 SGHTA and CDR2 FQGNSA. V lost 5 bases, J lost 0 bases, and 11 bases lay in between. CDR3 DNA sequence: TGTGCCAGCAGCGGGGTGCGGGTTAGCAATCAGCCCCAGCATTTT. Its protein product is CASSGVRVSNQPQHF.

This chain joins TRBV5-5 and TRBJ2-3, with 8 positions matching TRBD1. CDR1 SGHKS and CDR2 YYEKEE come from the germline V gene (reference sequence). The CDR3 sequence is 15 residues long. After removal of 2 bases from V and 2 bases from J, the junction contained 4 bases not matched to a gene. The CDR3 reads CASSLGQGSTDTQYF. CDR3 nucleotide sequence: TGTGCCAGCAGCTTAGGACAGGGTTCCACAGATACGCAGTATTTT.

This CDR3 is CASSPPGFSYNEQFF. The CDR3 region has the DNA TGTGCCAGCAGCCCCCCAGGATTTTCTTACAATGAGCAGTTCTTC. The rearrangement links TRBV7-2 to TRBJ2-1, with D unclear. V lost 5 bases and J 4 bases, leaving 15 bases between the germline ends. The CDR3 covers 15 residues. Germline assignment: CDR1 SGHTA and CDR2 FQGNSA.

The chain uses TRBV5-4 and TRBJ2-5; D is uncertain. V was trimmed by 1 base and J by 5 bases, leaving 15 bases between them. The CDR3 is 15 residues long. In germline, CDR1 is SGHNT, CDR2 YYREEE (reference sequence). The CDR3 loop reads CASSLFRGFPETQYF. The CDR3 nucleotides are TGTGCCAGCAGCTTGTTCAGAGGATTTCCCGAGACCCAGTACTTC.

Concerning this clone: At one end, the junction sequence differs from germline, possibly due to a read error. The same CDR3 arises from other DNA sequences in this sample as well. The CDR3, as DNA: TGTGCCTGGGTCCCCTGGACAGGGGGCGCCTCCTATAATTCCCCCCTCCACTTT. Translation: CAWVPWTGGASYNSPLHF. The chain joins TRBV30 to TRBJ1-6; TRBD1 matches 11 bases. Germline-derived CDR1 and CDR2 are GTSNPN and SVGIG (reference sequence). The CDR3 is 18 amino acids.

The CDR3 DNA is TGTGCCAGCAGTCCCGGGTCCCTTGGAGCTTTCTTT. Encoded protein: CASSPGSLGAFF. The chain joins TRBV7-3 to TRBJ1-1; D ambiguous. The V gene lost 6 bases and the J gene lost 10 bases, with 15 bases spanning the gap. This CDR3 spans 12 amino acids. In germline, CDR1 is SGHTA, CDR2 FQGTGA. Full variable domain (missing parts from reference TRBV7-3 and TRBJ1-1): GAGVSQTPSNKVTEKGKYVELRCDPISGHTALYWYRQSLGQGPEFLIYFQGTGAADDSGLPNDRFFAVRPEGSVSTLKIQRTERGDSAVYLCASSPGSLGAFFGQGTRLTVV.

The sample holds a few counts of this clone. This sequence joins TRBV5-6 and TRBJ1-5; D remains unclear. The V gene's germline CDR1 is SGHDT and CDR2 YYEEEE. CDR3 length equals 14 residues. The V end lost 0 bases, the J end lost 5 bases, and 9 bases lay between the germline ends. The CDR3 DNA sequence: TGTGCCAGCAGCTTGGTAAATTCAGATCAGCCCCAGCATTTT. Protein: CASSLVNSDQPQHF.

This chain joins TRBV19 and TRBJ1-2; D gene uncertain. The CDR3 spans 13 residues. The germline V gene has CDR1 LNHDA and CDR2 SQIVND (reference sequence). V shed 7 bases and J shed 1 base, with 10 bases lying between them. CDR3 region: CASTRHGNYGYTF. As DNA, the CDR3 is TGTGCCAGTACCCGTCACGGTAACTATGGCTACACCTTC.

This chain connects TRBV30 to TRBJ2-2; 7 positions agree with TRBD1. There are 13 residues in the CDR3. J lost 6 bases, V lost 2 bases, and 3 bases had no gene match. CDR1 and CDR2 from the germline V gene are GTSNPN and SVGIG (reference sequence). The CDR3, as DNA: TGTGCCTGGAGTCTCCAGGGGGCCGGGGAGCTGTTTTTT. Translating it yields CAWSLQGAGELFF.

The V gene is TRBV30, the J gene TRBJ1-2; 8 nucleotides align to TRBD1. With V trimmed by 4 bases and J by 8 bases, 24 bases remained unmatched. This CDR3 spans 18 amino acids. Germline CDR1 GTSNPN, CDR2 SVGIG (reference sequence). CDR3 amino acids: CAWIGRGVPGQGMRGYTF. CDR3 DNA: TGTGCCTGGATCGGCCGGGGGGTCCCCGGACAGGGAATGAGAGGCTACACCTTC.

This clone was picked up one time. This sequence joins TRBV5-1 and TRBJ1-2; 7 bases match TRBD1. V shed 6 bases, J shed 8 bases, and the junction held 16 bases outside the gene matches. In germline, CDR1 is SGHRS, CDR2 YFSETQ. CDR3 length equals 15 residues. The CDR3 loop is CASNRYQGVGNGYTF. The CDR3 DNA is TGCGCCAGCAACCGTTACCAGGGGGTGGGAAACGGCTACACCTTC. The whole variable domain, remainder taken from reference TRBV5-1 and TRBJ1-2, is KAGVTQTPRYLIKTRGQQVTLSCSPISGHRSVSWYQQTPGQGLQFLFEYFSETQRNKGNFPGRFSGRQFSNSRSEMNVSTLELGDSALYLCASNRYQGVGNGYTFGSGTRLTVV.

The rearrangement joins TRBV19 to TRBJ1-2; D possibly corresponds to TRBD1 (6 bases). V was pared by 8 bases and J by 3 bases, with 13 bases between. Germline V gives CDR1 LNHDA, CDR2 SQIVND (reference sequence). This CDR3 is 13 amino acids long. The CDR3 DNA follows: TGTGCCAGTTCGGACAGAAGTTACTATGGCTACACCTTC. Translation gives CASSDRSYYGYTF.

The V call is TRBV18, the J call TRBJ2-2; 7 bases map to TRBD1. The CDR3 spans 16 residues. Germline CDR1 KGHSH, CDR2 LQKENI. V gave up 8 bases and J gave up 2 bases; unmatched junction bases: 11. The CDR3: CASLSSGTVNTGELFF. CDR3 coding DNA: TGTGCCAGCCTTTCCTCAGGGACAGTAAACACCGGGGAGCTGTTTTTT.